Given below is one T cell receptor (beta chain) in context. This clone came up once. Its antigen is unknown. Base qualities were left out, and no much larger clone turns up one base away. Library preparation employed the immunoSEQ multiplex PCR assay. For the multiplex PCR, a mixture combining 60 forward primers for TCR Vbeta segments and 13 reverse primers for TCR Jbeta segments was used. The CDR3 region of rearranged TCR beta genes was amplified from genomic DNA by a multiplex PCR assay. The Illumina HiSeq System was used to sequence the amplified TCR beta libraries as 87-base-pair reads. For the original study's pipeline: A later analysis tallied 75 million to 95 million unique TCR beta chains across the roughly 610 repertoires, and around 10 million of those chains were shared by two or more donors. A nearest-neighbor algorithm error-corrected the raw reads and collapsed the reads into unique sequences, merging closely related sequences to remove PCR and sequencing errors. Alignment of CDR3 sequences to IMGT reference sequences was used to assign V, D and J gene segments. Each retained sequence needed at least a six-nucleotide match to both a V gene segment and a J gene segment. A rearrangement was called productive if the CDR3 had no stop codons and remained in frame with V and J, and every other rearrangement was called non-productive. CDR3 was defined according to IMGT convention as the region running from the second conserved V-encoded cysteine to the conserved J-encoded phenylalanine. In an earlier analysis of roughly 610 of the donors, sequences lacking an unambiguous match to a single V gene segment were excluded. In an earlier analysis of around 590 of the donors, a V segment was called functional when productive rearrangements were above 56.7%, and segregating when the standard deviation between donors exceeded 5%. To diagnose cytomegalovirus status from the catalog of TCR beta chain sequences, a statistical classification framework was built. In a later analysis, V and J genes were assigned by comparing TCR nucleotide sequences against IMGT/GENE-DB human TR gene sequences. In a later analysis, CDR3 sequences and most-parsimonious VDJ recombination scenarios were assigned using the TCRdist pipeline. In a later analysis, each TCR beta chain was defined by its CDR3 amino acid sequence together with its V-gene family, and reads lacking a unique V-gene family were excluded. To address suspected cross-contamination and a sequencing artifact, a later analysis removed 592 highly shared, low-generation-probability nucleotide sequences. In a later analysis, a clonal expansion index was calculated for each public chain from normalized within-repertoire ranks of inferred template counts. Generation probabilities in a later analysis came from a VDJ recombination model fitted to out-of-frame rearrangements, and those results were checked against IGoR. In a later analysis, hypergeometric tests were used to score TCR-TCR, TCR-HLA and TCR-CMV co-occurrence, with a repertoire-size bias correction applied to TCR pairs. In a later analysis, false discovery rates were estimated by permuting HLA or CMV assignments 20 times. In a later analysis, co-occurring TCRs were grouped using DBSCAN, with TCRdist sequence similarity added in when clustering inside HLA-allele-positive subsets. Co-occurrence clustering excluded repertoires with fewer than 30,000 or more than 120,000 public chains, plus five with anomalous nucleotide sharing. Held by TCRdb, this immuneACCESS table contains in-frame sequences only and omits some clones. Under half of the omission traces to an unresolved V gene where checked; the cause of the rest is unknown. D and trimming were read from the DNA, whereas the V and J calls and clone size are those reported in that table. The sample records some 90,000 clones, roughly four fifths of which are singletons. The biggest ten clones account for about 4% of the sample.

The cohort comprised fewer than 750 healthy bone marrow donors. At the time of sampling, all cohort members were nominally healthy, though unrecorded immune exposures were likely present. The donor was CMV seronegative and was included in the group of a few hundred seronegative cohort members. A peripheral blood sample was collected from each donor, and TCR beta sequencing was performed on peripheral blood mononuclear cells. The Qiagen DNeasy Blood Extraction Kit was used to extract genomic DNA from the blood cell samples. Germline trimming amounts to 6 bases on V and 3 bases on J, with 8 as the count of junction bases outside the gene matches. The germline V gene (reference sequence) sets CDR1 to GTSNPN and CDR2 to SVGIG. Taken from cysteine to phenylalanine, the CDR3 has 14 residues. Only the CDR3 part of the read is kept: 42 bases, read in frame from the first base. The data were obtained in a study of cytomegalovirus exposure and HLA in healthy donors (dated by TCRdb to between 2016 and 2019). A note on the overall study: According to an earlier analysis of a few hundred of the donors, some 180 million T cells yielded roughly 110 million unique TCR beta sequences and 276 Gb of sequence data. An earlier analysis of around 580 of the donors used high-throughput TCR beta sequencing to judge whether each TCR beta V gene segment behaved as functional or pseudogenic. Every repertoire in the discovery cohort had been generated on one and the same sequencing platform. In addition to the first cohort of roughly 670 subjects, a separate validation cohort of 130 or so different subjects was used. To study patterns of TCR occurrence, a later analysis re-analyzed previously published TCR beta repertoires from under 750 donors and added high-resolution HLA genotyping. Because of strong linkage in the cohort, 4 to 6 DR-DQ haplotypes were treated as single units for association and clustering. Among almost 400 genotyped donors of the cohort, an average of around 240,000 unique TCR beta nucleotide sequences were sequenced per donor, roughly a sixth of them non-productive. About 300 gigabases of sequencing data and tens of millions of unique TCR sequences made up an early release that covered under 750 HLA-typed donors. To predict cytomegalovirus infection status, the study combined high-throughput TCR immunosequencing, statistical association of individual TCRs with disease status, and machine learning. Using immunosequencing, the study profiled T cell repertoires from 666 subjects and related those repertoires to cytomegalovirus serostatus. Rather than drawing on any new phenotypic data, the later analysis identified candidate immune exposures from TCR beta sequences and the way those sequences occurred across donors. The genetic ancestry cluster associated with self-reported Caucasian donors included around four fifths of the 300 to 450 genotyped donors. The study aimed to test whether signatures of past pathogen exposure could be identified by cataloging public T cell receptors. Donor age, sex, ethnicity and CMV serostatus were collected together with the repertoire data. Genome-wide SNP genotypes for about 60% of the roughly 700 donors were used in a later genetic analysis, which treated that subset as a discovery cohort. Class I and class II HLA loci were covered by the typing at four-digit resolution. The number of donors typed differed by locus, with about 620-630 for A, B, C, DRB1 and DQB1, more than 500 for DQA1, 600 to 610 for DPA1, and approximately 470 for DPB1.

Here is what the overall study found, with its caveats: A group of highly shared sequence variants was considered likely to be a technical artifact of the sequencing pipeline. Cytomegalovirus status was reported to be diagnosed by the classifier with high specificity and sensitivity in both the original and validation cohorts. Linkage disequilibrium might explain the correlated functional status among segregating V segments, but an unknown experimental factor could not be ruled out. V-gene and J-gene trimming of TCR beta chains was associated with a missense DCLRE1C variant in a later genetic analysis, and the association was replicated in an independent cohort. Because HLA typing was unavailable for some donors at each locus, only the typed subset was used in association tests. Seventeen rarely observed V segments, including chromosome 9 orphons, were excluded from the earlier analysis of a few hundred of the donors because counts were too low. The study listed 150 to 200 TCR beta chains as associated with cytomegalovirus. When HLA alleles, especially DR and DQ, strongly co-occurred, TCR associations were difficult to assign to individual alleles. A further reported finding was that TCR beta sequences accurately predicted the HLA-A and HLA-B alleles for most subjects in the first cohort. The authors suggested that the approach could potentially be extended to other disease states and immunological phenotypes. A later analysis found that HLA-associated TCR beta chains were more clonally expanded and had lower generation probabilities than equally common non-associated chains. According to a later analysis, TCR association rates differed among HLA loci, with DRB1 alleles showing the most associated TCRs and HLA-C alleles showing the fewest. In vitro tests confirmed that three of the cytomegalovirus-associated TCR beta chains recognize cytomegalovirus antigens. Roughly uniform sequencing depth across donors was assumed in presence/absence analyses, although this assumption may not hold. In a later analysis, several top co-occurrence clusters were reported to appear linked to parvovirus B19, influenza, CMV and Epstein-Barr virus. Most CMV-associated TCR beta chains appeared to be HLA-restricted in a later analysis, and the HLA associations seemed to be driven largely by CMV exposure. Most TCR sequences were observed very rarely across donors, whereas some public TCRs were present in many individuals. For the cohort, immune exposure information was limited to CMV serostatus. Because the 87-base-pair reads could not distinguish some IMGT-functional V segments, including TRBV6-2 and TRBV6-3, those segments were excluded. Only TCR beta chains were sequenced in this cohort, and the absence of alpha or paired-chain data limited detectable features. In an earlier analysis of 450 to 750 of the donors, most TCR beta V segments appeared in productive rearrangements about 87% or about 30% of the time, broadly matching IMGT annotations. A later analysis associated about 17,000 TCR beta sequences with specific HLA alleles at a false discovery rate of 0.05. According to a later genetic analysis, donors in an Asian-associated ancestry cluster had fewer N-insertions in productive TCRs than the roughly 700-donor mean.

The clonotype comes from a man aged 50 to 59 in good health and CMV-seronegative. The rearrangement combines TRBV30 with TRBJ1-5; 7 nucleotides in the junction match TRBD1. The sequenced material came from PBMCs. At the DNA level, the sequence is TGTGCCTGTACAGGGGTTGGGGACAATCAGCCCCAGCATTTT. Its translation reads: CACTGVGDNQPQHF.